The 5 T cell receptor beta chains below come from one sample, sequenced in a study of T cell responses to AZD1222 COVID-19 vaccine. Some clones are missing from TCRdb's copy, which holds only in-frame ones; the method was immunoSEQ multiplex PCR. This table holds 95,000 to 130,000 clones, approximately 85% found once. The sample consisted of peripheral blood, taken on day 0 of MenACWY control vaccination. These receptors came from an adult in good health.

The V call is TRBV10-3, the J call TRBJ1-2; maybe TRBD1 (6 bases). The V gene's germline CDR1 is ENHRY and CDR2 SYGVKD. Trimming left V 6 bases short and J 5 bases short, with 16 bases between. The CDR3 sequence is 14 residues long. The CDR3 spells CAIRELQGGYGYTF. CDR3 coding DNA: TGTGCCATCAGAGAATTACAGGGTGGATATGGCTACACCTTC.

The chain couples TRBV11-2 to TRBJ1-2; D remains unclear. V was trimmed by 5 bases and J by 5 bases, leaving 12 bases between them. CDR3 size: 13 residues. Germline CDR1 reads SGHAT; CDR2 reads FQNNGV. CDR3 amino acids: CASSPGITYGYTF. CDR3 sequence (DNA): TGTGCCAGCAGCCCCGGGATTACTTATGGCTACACCTTC.

This chain links TRBV29-1 with TRBJ1-1; D gene unclear. The CDR3 covers 11 residues. CDR1 is SQVTM and CDR2 is ANQGSEA in the germline V gene. V was clipped by 5 bases and J by 5 bases, with 9 bases between them. Here the CDR3 DNA reads TGCAGCGTTCGGGAAAGTACTGAAGCTTTCTTT. This sequence encodes CSVRESTEAFF.

CDR3: CASRPDRAGEQYF. The CDR3 coding sequence is TGTGCCAGCAGGCCCGACAGGGCCGGCGAGCAGTACTTC. The J gene is TRBJ2-7, the V gene TRBV2; 7 bases agree with TRBD1. Trimming removed 6 bases from V and 6 bases from J; junction bases left unmatched: 8. Germline V gene lookup returns CDR1 SNHLY and CDR2 FYNNEI. The CDR3 sequence is 13 residues long.

The genes are TRBV20-1 and TRBJ1-1; unclear D gene. This CDR3 spans 12 amino acids. V lost 3 bases to trimming and J lost 7 bases, with 12 bases between them. Germline CDR1 reads DFQATT; CDR2 reads SNEGSKA (reference sequence). CDR3: CSASEVWLEAFF. The DNA for the CDR3 is TGCAGTGCTAGTGAGGTGTGGCTTGAAGCTTTCTTT.